This entry describes one T cell receptor (beta chain). The source of the sample is a study of OX40 agonist ivuxolimab in advanced cancers. The CDR3 has 13 residues. Germline assignment: CDR1 LNHDA and CDR2 SQIVND (reference sequence). J gave up 3 bases and V 5 bases, and 3 bases lay outside the gene matches. Produced via immunoSEQ multiplex PCR; TCRdb's table is partial and in-frame only. The sample contains fewer than 55,000 clones, approximately 80% of which appear only once. This clonotype originated in an adult with an advanced solid tumor such as melanoma, head and neck, liver or kidney cancer. This chain joins TRBV19 and TRBJ1-1; 7 bases map to TRBD1. Sequencing was performed on CD4+ or CD8+ T cells sorted from blood, taken in a trial of the OX40 agonist ivuxolimab. The CDR3 sequence is CASSLTGDTEAFF. CDR3 DNA: TGTGCCAGTAGTCTCACAGGGGACACTGAAGCTTTCTTT.